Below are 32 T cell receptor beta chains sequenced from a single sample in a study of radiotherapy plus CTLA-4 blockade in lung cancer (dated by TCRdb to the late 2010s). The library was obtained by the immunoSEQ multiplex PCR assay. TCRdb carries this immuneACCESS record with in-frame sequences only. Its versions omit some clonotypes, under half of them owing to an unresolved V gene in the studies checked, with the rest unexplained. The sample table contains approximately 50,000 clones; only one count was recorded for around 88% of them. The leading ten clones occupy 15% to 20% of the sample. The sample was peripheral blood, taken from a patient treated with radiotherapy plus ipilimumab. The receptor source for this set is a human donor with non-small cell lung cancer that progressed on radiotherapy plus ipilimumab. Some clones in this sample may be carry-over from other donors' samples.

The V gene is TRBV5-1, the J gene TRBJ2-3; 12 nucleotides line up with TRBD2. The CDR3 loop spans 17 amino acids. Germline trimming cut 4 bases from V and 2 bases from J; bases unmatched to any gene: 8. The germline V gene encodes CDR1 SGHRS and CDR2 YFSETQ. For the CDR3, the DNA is TGCGCCAGCAGCCTACCGACTAGCGGGGGAAACACAGATACGCAGTATTTT. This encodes CASSLPTSGGNTDTQYF.

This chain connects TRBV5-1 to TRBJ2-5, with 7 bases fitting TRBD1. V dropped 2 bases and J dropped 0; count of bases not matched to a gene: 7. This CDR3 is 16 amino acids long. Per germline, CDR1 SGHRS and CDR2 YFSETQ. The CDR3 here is CASSFLSGGNQETQYF. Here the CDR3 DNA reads TGCGCCAGCAGCTTTCTTTCAGGGGGTAACCAAGAGACCCAGTACTTC.

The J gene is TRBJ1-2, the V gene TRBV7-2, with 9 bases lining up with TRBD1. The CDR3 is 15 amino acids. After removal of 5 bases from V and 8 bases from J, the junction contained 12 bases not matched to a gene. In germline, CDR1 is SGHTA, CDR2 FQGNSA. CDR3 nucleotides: TGTGCCAGCAGCCAGCGGACAGGGGACGTTGGGGGCTACACCTTC. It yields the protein CASSQRTGDVGGYTF.

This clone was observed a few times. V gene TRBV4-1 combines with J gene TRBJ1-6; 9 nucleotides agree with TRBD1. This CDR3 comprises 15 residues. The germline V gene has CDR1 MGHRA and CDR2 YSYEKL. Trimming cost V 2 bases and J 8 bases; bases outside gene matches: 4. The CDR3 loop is CASSQTGGVDSPLHF. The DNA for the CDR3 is TGCGCCAGCAGCCAAACAGGGGGCGTAGATTCACCCCTCCACTTT.

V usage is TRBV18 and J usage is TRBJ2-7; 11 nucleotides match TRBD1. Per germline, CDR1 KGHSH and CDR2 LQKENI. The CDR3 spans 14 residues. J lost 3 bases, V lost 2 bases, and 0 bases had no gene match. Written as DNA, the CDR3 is TGTGCCAGCTCACCAGGGACAGGGGGCTACGAGCAGTACTTC. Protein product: CASSPGTGGYEQYF.

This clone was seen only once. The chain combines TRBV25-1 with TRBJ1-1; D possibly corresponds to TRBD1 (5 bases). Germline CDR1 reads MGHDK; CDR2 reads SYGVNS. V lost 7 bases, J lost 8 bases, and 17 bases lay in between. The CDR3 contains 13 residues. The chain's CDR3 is CASIGSGLSEAFF. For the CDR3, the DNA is TGTGCCAGCATAGGTTCAGGGCTCTCAGAAGCTTTCTTT.

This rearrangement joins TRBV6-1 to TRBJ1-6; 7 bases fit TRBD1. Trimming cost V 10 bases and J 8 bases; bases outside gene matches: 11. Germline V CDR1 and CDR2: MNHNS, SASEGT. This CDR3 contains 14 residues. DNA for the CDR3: TGTGCCACCCTGGGACAGCTGTCGGATTCACCCCTCCACTTT. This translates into CATLGQLSDSPLHF.

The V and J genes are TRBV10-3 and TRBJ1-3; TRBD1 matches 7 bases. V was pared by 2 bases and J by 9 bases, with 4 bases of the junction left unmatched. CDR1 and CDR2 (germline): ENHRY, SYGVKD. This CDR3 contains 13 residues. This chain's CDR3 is CAISEAYRGTIYF. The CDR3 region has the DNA TGTGCCATCAGTGAGGCCTACAGGGGCACCATATATTTT.

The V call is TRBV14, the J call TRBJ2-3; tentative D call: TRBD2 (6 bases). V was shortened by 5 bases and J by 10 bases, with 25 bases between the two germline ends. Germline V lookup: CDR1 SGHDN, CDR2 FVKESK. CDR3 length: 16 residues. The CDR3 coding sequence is TGTGCCAGCAGCTCAGCCCTCGGGACTCTTCCTTTCTCGCAGTATTTT. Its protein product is CASSSALGTLPFSQYF.

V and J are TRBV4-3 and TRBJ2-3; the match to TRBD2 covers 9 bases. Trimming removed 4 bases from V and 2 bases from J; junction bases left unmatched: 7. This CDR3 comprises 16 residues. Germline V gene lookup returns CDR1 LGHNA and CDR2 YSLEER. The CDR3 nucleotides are TGCGCCAGCAGCCCCGGGACTAGCCCTCTCACAGATACGCAGTATTTT. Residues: CASSPGTSPLTDTQYF.

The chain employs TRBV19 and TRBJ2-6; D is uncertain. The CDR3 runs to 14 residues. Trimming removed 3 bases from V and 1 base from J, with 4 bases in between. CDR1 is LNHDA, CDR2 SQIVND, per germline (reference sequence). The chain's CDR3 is CASSIGSGANVLTF. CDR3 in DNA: TGTGCCAGTAGTATCGGGTCTGGGGCCAACGTCCTGACTTTC.

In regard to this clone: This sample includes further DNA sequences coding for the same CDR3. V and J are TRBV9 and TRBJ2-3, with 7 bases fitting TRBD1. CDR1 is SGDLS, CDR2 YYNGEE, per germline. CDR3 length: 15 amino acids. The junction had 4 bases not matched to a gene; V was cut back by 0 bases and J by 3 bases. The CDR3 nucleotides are TGTGCCAGCAGCGTAGCCGGGACAGAGACAGATACGCAGTATTTT. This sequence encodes CASSVAGTETDTQYF. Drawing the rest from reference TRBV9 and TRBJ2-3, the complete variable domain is DSGVTQTPKHLITATGQRVTLRCSPRSGDLSVYWYQQSLDQGLQFLIQYYNGEERAKGNILERFSAQQFPDLHSELNLSSLELGDSALYFCASSVAGTETDTQYFGPGTRLTVL.

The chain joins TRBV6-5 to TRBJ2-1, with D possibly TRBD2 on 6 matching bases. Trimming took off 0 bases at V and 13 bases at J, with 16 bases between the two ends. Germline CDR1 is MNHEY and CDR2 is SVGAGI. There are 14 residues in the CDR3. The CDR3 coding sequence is TGTGCCAGCAGTTACTCGGGCCTCGGGAGCCGTCAGTTCTTC. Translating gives CASSYSGLGSRQFF.

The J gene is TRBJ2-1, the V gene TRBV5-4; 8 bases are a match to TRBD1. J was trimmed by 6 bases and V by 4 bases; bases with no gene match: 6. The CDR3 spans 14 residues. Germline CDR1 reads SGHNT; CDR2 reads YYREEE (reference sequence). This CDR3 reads CASSIDRGGNEQFF. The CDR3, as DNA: TGTGCCAGCAGCATTGACAGGGGTGGCAATGAGCAGTTCTTC.

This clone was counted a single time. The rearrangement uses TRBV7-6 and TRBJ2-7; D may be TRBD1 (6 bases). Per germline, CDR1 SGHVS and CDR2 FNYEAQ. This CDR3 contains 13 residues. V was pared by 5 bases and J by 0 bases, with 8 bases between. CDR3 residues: CASSGDNSYEQYF. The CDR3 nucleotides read TGTGCCAGCAGCGGGGACAACTCCTACGAGCAGTACTTC. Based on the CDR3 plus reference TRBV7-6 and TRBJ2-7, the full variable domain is GAGVSQSPRYKVTKRGQDVALRCDPISGHVSLYWYRQALGQGPEFLTYFNYEAQQDKSGLPNDRFSAERPEGSISTLTIQRTEQRDSAMYRCASSGDNSYEQYFGPGTRLTVT.

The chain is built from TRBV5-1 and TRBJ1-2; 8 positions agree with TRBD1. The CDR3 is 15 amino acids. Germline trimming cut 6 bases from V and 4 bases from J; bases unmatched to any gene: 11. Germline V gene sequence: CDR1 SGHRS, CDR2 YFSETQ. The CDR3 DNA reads TGCGCCAGCATTCCCGGGACAGGAGTGATCTATGGCTACACCTTC. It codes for CASIPGTGVIYGYTF.

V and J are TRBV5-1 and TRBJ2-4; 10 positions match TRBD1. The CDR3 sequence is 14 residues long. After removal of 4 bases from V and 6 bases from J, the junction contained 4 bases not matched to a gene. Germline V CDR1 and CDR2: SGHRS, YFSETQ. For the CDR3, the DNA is TGCGCCAGCAGCAACGGACAGGGGGGAAACATTCAGTACTTC. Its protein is CASSNGQGGNIQYF.

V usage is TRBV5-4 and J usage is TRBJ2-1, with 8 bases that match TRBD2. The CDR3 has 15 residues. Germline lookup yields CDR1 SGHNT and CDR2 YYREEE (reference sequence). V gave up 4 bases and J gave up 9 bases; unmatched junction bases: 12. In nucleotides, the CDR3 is TGTGCCAGCAGCCCTAGCGGGCCAACCTTCGGTGAGCAGTTCTTC. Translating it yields CASSPSGPTFGEQFF.

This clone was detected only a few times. CDR3 residues: CASNFLSYEQYF. CDR3 bases: TGTGCCAGCAATTTCCTCTCCTACGAGCAGTACTTC. The chain links TRBV6-1 to TRBJ2-7; D is uncertain. Germline lookup yields CDR1 MNHNS and CDR2 SASEGT. Trimming took off 7 bases at V and 0 bases at J, with 7 bases between the two ends. The CDR3 runs to 12 residues.

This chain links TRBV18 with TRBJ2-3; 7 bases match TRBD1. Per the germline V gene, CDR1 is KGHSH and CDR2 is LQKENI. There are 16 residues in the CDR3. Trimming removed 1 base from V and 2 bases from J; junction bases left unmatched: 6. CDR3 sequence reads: CASSPQGAFNTDTQYF. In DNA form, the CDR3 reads TGTGCCAGCTCACCACAGGGGGCTTTCAACACAGATACGCAGTATTTT.

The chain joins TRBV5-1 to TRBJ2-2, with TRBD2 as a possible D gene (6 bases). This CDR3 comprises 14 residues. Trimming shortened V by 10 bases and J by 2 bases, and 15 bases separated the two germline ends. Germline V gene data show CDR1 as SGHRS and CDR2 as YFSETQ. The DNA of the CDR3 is TGCGCCTCCACCCGGGGGACCAACACCGGGGAGCTGTTTTTT. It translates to CASTRGTNTGELFF.

DNA for the CDR3: TGTGCCAGTAGTTTCGAACGGGGACTCTCTGGAAACACCATATATTTT. Its protein product is CASSFERGLSGNTIYF. The gene calls are TRBV19 and TRBJ1-3, with D possibly TRBD1 on 5 matching bases. Trimming left V 5 bases short and J 0 bases short, with 14 bases between. The germline V gene has CDR1 LNHDA and CDR2 SQIVND (reference sequence). The length of the CDR3 is 16 residues. Complete variable domain (other parts from reference TRBV19 and TRBJ1-3): DGGITQSPKYLFRKEGQNVTLSCEQNLNHDAMYWYRQDPGQGLRLIYYSQIVNDFQKGDIAEGYSVSREKKESFPLTVTSAQKNPTAFYLCASSFERGLSGNTIYFGEGSWLTVV.

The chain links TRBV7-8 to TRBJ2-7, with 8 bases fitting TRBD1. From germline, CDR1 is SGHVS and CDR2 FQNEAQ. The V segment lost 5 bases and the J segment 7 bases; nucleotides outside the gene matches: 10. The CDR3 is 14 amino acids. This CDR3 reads CASSLRDRLWEQYF. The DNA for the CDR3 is TGTGCCAGCAGCCTCCGGGACAGGCTATGGGAGCAGTACTTC.

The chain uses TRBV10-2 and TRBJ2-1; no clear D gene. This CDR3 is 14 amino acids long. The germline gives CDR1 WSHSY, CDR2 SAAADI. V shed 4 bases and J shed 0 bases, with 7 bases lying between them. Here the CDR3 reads CASSVQSSYNEQFF. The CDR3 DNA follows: TGCGCCAGCAGTGTACAGAGCTCCTACAATGAGCAGTTCTTC.

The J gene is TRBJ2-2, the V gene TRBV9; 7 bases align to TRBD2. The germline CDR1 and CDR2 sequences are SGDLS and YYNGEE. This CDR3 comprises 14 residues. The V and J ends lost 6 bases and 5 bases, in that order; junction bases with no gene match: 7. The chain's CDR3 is CASTGGGSTGELFF. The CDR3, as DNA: TGTGCCAGCACGGGAGGAGGCTCTACCGGGGAGCTGTTTTTT.

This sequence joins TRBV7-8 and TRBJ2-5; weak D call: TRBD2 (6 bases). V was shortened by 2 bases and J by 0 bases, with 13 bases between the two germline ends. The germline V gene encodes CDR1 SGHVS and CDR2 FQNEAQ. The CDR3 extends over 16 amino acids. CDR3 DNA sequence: TGTGCCAGCAGCTTAATCCAGCGGGCGTACCAAGAGACCCAGTACTTC. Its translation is CASSLIQRAYQETQYF.

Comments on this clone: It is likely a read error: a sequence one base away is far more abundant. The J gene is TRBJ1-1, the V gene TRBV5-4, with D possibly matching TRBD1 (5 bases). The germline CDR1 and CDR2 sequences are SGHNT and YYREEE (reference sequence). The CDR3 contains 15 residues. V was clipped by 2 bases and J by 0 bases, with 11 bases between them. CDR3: CASSFETGVNTEAFF. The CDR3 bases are TGTGCCAGCAGCTTTGAGACGGGGGTGAACACTGAAGCTTTCTTT.

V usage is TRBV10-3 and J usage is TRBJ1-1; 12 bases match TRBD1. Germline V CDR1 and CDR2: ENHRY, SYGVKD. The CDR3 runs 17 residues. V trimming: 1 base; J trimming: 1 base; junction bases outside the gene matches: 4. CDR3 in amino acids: CAISEFGTGGENTEAFF. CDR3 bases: TGTGCCATCAGTGAGTTTGGGACAGGGGGCGAGAACACTGAAGCTTTCTTT.

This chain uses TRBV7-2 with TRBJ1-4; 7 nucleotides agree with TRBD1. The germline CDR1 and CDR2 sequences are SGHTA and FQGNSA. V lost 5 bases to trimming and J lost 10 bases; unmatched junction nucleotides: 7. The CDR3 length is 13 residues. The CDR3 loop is CASSARDRLKLFF. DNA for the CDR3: TGTGCCAGCAGCGCGCGGGACAGATTAAAACTGTTTTTT.

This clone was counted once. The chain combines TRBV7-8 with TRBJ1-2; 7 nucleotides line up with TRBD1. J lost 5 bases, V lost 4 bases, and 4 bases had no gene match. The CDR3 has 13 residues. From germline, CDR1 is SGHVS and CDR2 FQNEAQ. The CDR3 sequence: CASSYGTAYGYTF. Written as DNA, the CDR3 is TGTGCCAGCAGCTACGGGACAGCGTATGGCTACACCTTC.

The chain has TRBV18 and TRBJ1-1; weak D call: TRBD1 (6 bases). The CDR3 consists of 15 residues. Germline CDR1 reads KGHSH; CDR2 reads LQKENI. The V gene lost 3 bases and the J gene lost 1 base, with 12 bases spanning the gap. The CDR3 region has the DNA TGTGCCAGCTCACCCGCCGGGACACAGAACACTGAAGCTTTCTTT. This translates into CASSPAGTQNTEAFF.

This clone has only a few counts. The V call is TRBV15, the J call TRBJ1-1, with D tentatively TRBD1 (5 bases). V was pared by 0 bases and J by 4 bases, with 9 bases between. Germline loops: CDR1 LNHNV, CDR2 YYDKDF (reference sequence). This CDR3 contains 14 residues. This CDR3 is CATSRERGGTEAFF. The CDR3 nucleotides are TGTGCCACCAGCAGAGAACGGGGGGGCACTGAAGCTTTCTTT. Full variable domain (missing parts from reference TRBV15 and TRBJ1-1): DAMVIQNPRYQVTQFGKPVTLSCSQTLNHNVMYWYQQKSSQAPKLLFHYYDKDFNNEADTPDNFQSRRPNTSFCFLDIRSPGLGDTAMYLCATSRERGGTEAFFGQGTRLTVV.